This TCR beta chain appears in the sequencing data of a study of control samples from healthy donors and cancer patients (TCRdb year 2020). Notes on this clone: The target of this receptor is not known. Base qualities are not provided; no much larger clone lies one nucleotide away.

The library was obtained by the immunoSEQ multiplex PCR assay. TCRdb retrieved this table from immuneACCESS and kept in-frame rearrangements only. Not all clones are present; in checked studies, unresolved V genes account for under half, and no reason is known for the remainder. Counted in this sample were 170,000 or so clones; under 95% of them appeared once. The ten largest clonotypes hold 1.3% to 1.5% of the sample. The sample was blood. This TCR derives from a woman under 30 in good health.

The CDR3 protein sequence reads: CASSHRDSNQPQHF. At the DNA level, the sequence is TGTGCCAGCAGCCACCGGGACAGCAATCAGCCCCAGCATTTT. The chain is assembled from TRBV13 and TRBJ1-5, and the D gene may be TRBD1, 5 bases matching. From the cysteine up to the phenylalanine, the CDR3 has a length of 14 residues. The CDR3 DNA has 42 bases and is translated from base 1. CDR1 PRHDT and CDR2 FYEKMQ are derived from the germline V gene (reference sequence). The trim is 5 bases for V and 1 base for J, with a gap of 9 bases between the germline ends.